This T cell receptor beta chain was profiled in a study of CD8 T cells in Susac syndrome. Treatment-naive patients with stable or active relapsing-remitting disease were the multiple sclerosis controls. The RNA, roughly 0.5 to 1 ug, was put through reverse transcription using random hexamers. TCRdb processed the immunoSEQ multiplex PCR reads anew with MiXCR; each CDR3 protein has one entry. The top ten hold around 0.099% of the sample, which has a few hundred thousand distinct CDR3 sequences, 95% seen once. The CDR3 length is 11 residues. The V end lost 4 bases, the J end lost 7 bases, and 5 bases lay between the germline ends. CDR1 LNHNV and CDR2 YYDKDF come from the germline V gene (reference sequence).

The clonotype was recovered from a human donor with multiple sclerosis. J is TRBJ2-1 and V is TRBV15; D gene unclear. The sample taken for sequencing was CD4+ T cells from PBMCs. CDR3: CATSIANEQFF. For the CDR3, the DNA is TGTGCCACCAGCATAGCAAATGAGCAGTTCTTC.